This T cell receptor beta chain was documented in a study of shared clonotypes between healthy human individuals. Points from the study as a whole: The sharing of around 5% of naive CD4 clonotypes was seen across a handful of donors. Non-shared clonotypes showed lower generation probabilities than clonotypes common to all four donors.

Each cell subset's genomic DNA was divided evenly among several immunoSEQ plates. Sequencing was performed with immunoSEQ multiplex PCR; in TCRdb, only in-frame clones are kept and a portion is missing. The profile shows about 330,000 clones, about 74% of them singletons. The CD4+ fraction was divided into a CD45RA+ naive subset and a CD45RA-negative memory subset. About this clone itself: The antigen is undetermined.

The CDR3 consists of 15 residues. J gave up 6 bases and V 3 bases, and 10 bases lay outside the gene matches. Germline CDR1 is SQVTM and CDR2 is ANQGSEA. This TCR came from a young man in good health. The sequenced sample consisted of memory CD4+ T cells sorted from blood. Specified subset: CD45RA-negative fraction. The genes are TRBV29-1 and TRBJ2-1, with 8 positions matching TRBD2. The CDR3 spells CSVEGLVTGGNEQFF. CDR3 bases: TGCAGCGTTGAGGGACTAGTGACCGGGGGCAATGAGCAGTTCTTC.